The 24 T cell receptor beta chains given below trace back to one sample, sequenced in a study of early T cells in non-severe SARS-CoV-2 infection. MiXCR was run by TCRdb on the 5' RACE reads, yielding one entry per CDR3 protein. The table records 75,000 to 80,000 distinct CDR3 sequences, around 16% of them present only once. Sequencing was carried out using whole blood. All receptors derive from an adult who was a healthcare worker with PCR-confirmed SARS-CoV-2 infection or an uninfected control (not recorded which).

This clonotype occurred a few times. The chain has TRBV12-3 or TRBV12-4 and TRBJ1-4; the match to TRBD1 covers 7 bases. This CDR3 comprises 14 residues. Germline trimming cut 6 bases from V and 8 bases from J; bases unmatched to any gene: 9. Here the CDR3 reads CASRVDRAGEKLFF. The CDR3 DNA reads as TGTGCCAGCAGAGTCGACAGGGCAGGGGAAAAACTGTTTTTT.

This clonotype was observed at least ten times. The V gene is TRBV11-2, the J gene TRBJ2-4, with 10 bases matching TRBD2. V shed 8 bases and J 1 base; nucleotides not matched to a gene: 5. Germline CDR1 and CDR2: SGHAT and FQNNGV. The CDR3 spans 15 residues. The CDR3 DNA reads as TGTGCCAGCTCCGAAGCGGGGGGGGCCAAAAACATTCAGTACTTC. Translation gives CASSEAGGAKNIQYF.

The chain uses TRBV6-5 and TRBJ1-4; D unresolved. The germline V gene has CDR1 MNHEY and CDR2 SVGAGI. V lost 6 bases and J lost 5, with 13 bases in between. The CDR3 sequence is 14 residues long. CDR3 protein: CASRRGQRNEKLFF. CDR3 nucleotides: TGTGCCAGCAGGCGAGGGCAGAGGAATGAAAAACTGTTTTTT.

This clonotype came up a few times. The rearrangement joins TRBV20-1 to TRBJ2-7; D gene unclear. Germline V lookup: CDR1 DFQATT, CDR2 SNEGSKA (reference sequence). This CDR3 has 14 residues. Trimming left V 0 bases short and J 1 base short, with 10 bases between. DNA of the CDR3: TGCAGTGCTAGAGATTCCCAGAGATCCTACGAGCAGTACTTC. Translation gives CSARDSQRSYEQYF.

In this sample, this clonotype turned up a few times. The gene calls are TRBV7-2 and TRBJ1-1; the D is unclear. Deletions cut 5 bases from V and 6 bases from J, with 16 bases between. This CDR3 is built from 14 residues. The V gene's germline CDR1 is SGHTA and CDR2 FQGNSA. For the CDR3, the DNA is TGTGCCAGCAGCCCTGCACTGGGGAAGGCTGAAGCTTTCTTT. Translating gives CASSPALGKAEAFF.

This clonotype was seen only once. The chain carries TRBV2 and TRBJ2-1; D unresolved. CDR1 is SNHLY, CDR2 FYNNEI, per germline. The CDR3 length is 15 residues. Trimming pared 6 bases from V and 5 bases from J, leaving 17 bases between. CDR3 protein: CASSTRSSYNNEQFF. The CDR3 region has the DNA TGTGCCAGCAGCACCAGATCATCTTATAACAATGAGCAGTTCTTC.

The chain recombines TRBV10-3 with TRBJ2-1; 13 positions agree with TRBD2. CDR1 is ENHRY, CDR2 SYGVKD, per germline. The CDR3 contains 18 residues. V gave up 3 bases and J gave up 9 bases; unmatched junction bases: 14. CDR3 loop: CAISESRGTSGKAAEQFF. CDR3 sequence (DNA): TGTGCCATCAGTGAATCAAGAGGGACTAGCGGGAAGGCGGCTGAGCAGTTCTTC.

The rearrangement uses TRBV11-2 and TRBJ2-1; tentatively, D is TRBD2 (5 bases). Trimming stripped 5 bases from V and 8 bases from J, with 16 bases between. Per germline, CDR1 SGHAT and CDR2 FQNNGV. The CDR3 totals 14 residues. The CDR3 bases are TGTGCCAGCAGCCGTAGCCGGGGAGCGGATGAGCAGTTCTTC. This codes for CASSRSRGADEQFF.

The chain joins TRBV2 to TRBJ2-7, with 8 bases identical to TRBD2. J gave up 5 bases and V 10 bases, and 7 bases lay outside the gene matches. This CDR3 is 12 amino acids long. Germline CDR1 and CDR2: SNHLY and FYNNEI. DNA of the CDR3: TGTGCCATCTGGGGCGGGGGGCACGAGCAGTACTTC. Amino acid sequence: CAIWGGGHEQYF. Supplemented by reference TRBV2 and TRBJ2-7, the full variable domain reads EPEVTQTPSHQVTQMGQEVILRCVPISNHLYFYWYRQILGQKVEFLVSFYNNEISEKSEIFDDQFSVERPDGSNFTLKIRSTKLEDSAMYFCAIWGGGHEQYFGPGTRLTVT.

This clonotype was picked up a small number of times. The V gene is TRBV28, the J gene TRBJ1-4; D call uncertain. This CDR3 spans 15 amino acids. Germline CDR1 and CDR2: MDHEN and SYDVKM. V lost 4 bases, J lost 0 bases, and 9 bases lay in between. Written as DNA, the CDR3 is TGTGCCAGCAGTTCCGAGGGCTCAACTAATGAAAAACTGTTTTTT. Encoded protein: CASSSEGSTNEKLFF.

The rearrangement links TRBV6-2 or TRBV6-3 to TRBJ2-5; 12 nucleotides agree with TRBD2. The CDR3 runs to 19 residues. The germline V gene encodes CDR1 MNHEY and CDR2 SVGEGT. V gave up 5 bases and J gave up 2 bases; unmatched junction bases: 15. The CDR3 here is CASSAALPTSGGPQETQYF. The CDR3 DNA sequence: TGTGCCAGCAGTGCAGCCCTTCCGACTAGCGGGGGACCGCAAGAGACCCAGTACTTC.

The CDR3 nucleotides are TGTGCCAGCAGCGAAGACAGTTGGAACTACGAGCAGTACTTC. Its protein product is CASSEDSWNYEQYF. V and J are TRBV11-2 and TRBJ2-7; possibly TRBD1 for D (5 bases). The CDR3 is made up of 14 amino acids. V was cut by 5 bases and J by 3 bases, with 14 bases left in between. Germline loops: CDR1 SGHAT, CDR2 FQNNGV.

The chain uses TRBV12-3 or TRBV12-4 and TRBJ1-5, with D tentatively TRBD1 (5 bases). Trimming stripped 4 bases from V and 4 bases from J, with 14 bases between. This CDR3 is 15 amino acids long. The CDR3 region has the DNA TGTGCCAGCAGTTACCGCCAGGGCTCAAATCAGCCCCAGCATTTT. Its protein is CASSYRQGSNQPQHF.

The genes are TRBV20-1 and TRBJ1-1; D not certain. CDR3 length equals 11 residues. With 5 bases removed from V and 11 bases from J, the gap between germline ends came to 15 bases. CDR1 DFQATT and CDR2 SNEGSKA come from the germline V gene (reference sequence). This CDR3 is CSAWEYLDAFF. The CDR3 DNA follows: TGCAGTGCTTGGGAGTACTTGGATGCTTTCTTT.

This clonotype has at least ten counts. The chain is built from TRBV14 and TRBJ2-7; D possibly corresponds to TRBD1 (6 bases). The germline V gene encodes CDR1 SGHDN and CDR2 FVKESK. Trimming took off 0 bases at V and 2 bases at J, with 14 bases between the two ends. This CDR3 contains 16 residues. The CDR3 spells CASSQDRGQRAYEQYF. CDR3 nucleotides: TGTGCCAGCAGCCAAGATCGAGGACAGAGAGCCTACGAGCAGTACTTC.

The J gene is TRBJ1-6, the V gene TRBV20-1; perhaps TRBD1 as D (5 bases). V lost 2 bases, J lost 7 bases, and 9 bases lay in between. Germline V gene sequence: CDR1 DFQATT, CDR2 SNEGSKA (reference sequence). The CDR3 is 13 amino acids. CDR3 region: CSARPDRNSPLHF. The DNA of the CDR3 is TGCAGTGCTAGACCCGACAGAAATTCACCCCTCCACTTT.

This clonotype was seen repeatedly, ten times or more. V is TRBV2 and J is TRBJ2-7; 7 positions agree with TRBD1. CDR3 size: 15 residues. V trimming: 6 bases; J trimming: 0 bases; junction bases outside the gene matches: 8. Germline V CDR1 and CDR2: SNHLY, FYNNEI. Here the CDR3 reads CASSFGTDFSYEQYF. The CDR3 nucleotides read TGTGCCAGCAGCTTTGGGACAGATTTCTCCTACGAGCAGTACTTC. The full variable domain, completed using reference TRBV2 and TRBJ2-7, is EPEVTQTPSHQVTQMGQEVILRCVPISNHLYFYWYRQILGQKVEFLVSFYNNEISEKSEIFDDQFSVERPDGSNFTLKIRSTKLEDSAMYFCASSFGTDFSYEQYFGPGTRLTVT.

This clonotype was detected ten times or more. This rearrangement joins TRBV27 to TRBJ2-2; D not certain. This CDR3 is 12 amino acids long. Per germline, CDR1 MNHEY and CDR2 SMNVEV (reference sequence). Trimming removed 5 bases from V and 1 base from J, with 2 bases in between. The CDR3 coding sequence is TGTGCCAGCAGTAAGAACACCGGGGAGCTGTTTTTT. It is translated as CASSKNTGELFF.

This clonotype was counted at least ten times. The chain employs TRBV5-1 and TRBJ1-1, with D tentatively TRBD1 (5 bases). This CDR3 is 14 amino acids long. V was shortened by 4 bases and J by 1 base, with 11 bases between the two germline ends. Germline V gene data show CDR1 as SGHRS and CDR2 as YFSETQ. DNA of the CDR3: TGCGCCAGCAGCAGGGAAGGACAGAACACTGAAGCTTTCTTT. This gives the protein CASSREGQNTEAFF.

This clonotype was detected only a few times. V and J are TRBV12-3 or TRBV12-4 and TRBJ1-2; D is possibly TRBD1 (6 bases). This CDR3 is 13 amino acids long. V shed 5 bases and J shed 7 bases, with 14 bases lying between them. In nucleotides, the CDR3 is TGTGCCAGCAGTCTCCGACAGGATACTGGCTACACCTTC. It is translated as CASSLRQDTGYTF.

Only a few counts were recorded for this clonotype. V is TRBV5-1 and J is TRBJ2-2, with D perhaps given as TRBD1 or TRBD2 (5 bases each). Germline V gene data show CDR1 as SGHRS and CDR2 as YFSETQ. The V gene lost 0 bases and the J gene lost 6 bases, with 9 bases spanning the gap. CDR3 length equals 14 residues. As DNA, the CDR3 is TGCGCCAGCAGCTTGGCCTTGGGGGCCGGGGAGCTGTTTTTT. Protein: CASSLALGAGELFF.

The V and J genes are TRBV2 and TRBJ1-3; 7 positions agree with TRBD1. V dropped 6 bases and J dropped 2; count of bases not matched to a gene: 7. The CDR3 runs to 15 residues. The germline V gene has CDR1 SNHLY and CDR2 FYNNEI. This CDR3 is CASSPKDRTGNTIYF. In DNA form, the CDR3 reads TGTGCCAGCAGCCCTAAGGACAGGACTGGAAACACCATATATTTT.

The CDR3: CSARDASTVNEQFF. The CDR3 nucleotides read TGCAGTGCTAGAGATGCTTCCACCGTCAATGAGCAGTTCTTC. The rearrangement links TRBV20-1 to TRBJ2-1; D gene ambiguous. V lost 0 bases to trimming and J lost 6 bases, with 12 bases between them. The length of the CDR3 is 14 residues. Germline V lookup: CDR1 DFQATT, CDR2 SNEGSKA (reference sequence).

This clonotype has only a few counts. CDR3 residues: CASSPLWGAGEKLFF. DNA for the CDR3: TGTGCCAGCAGCCCGTTGTGGGGCGCTGGGGAAAAACTGTTTTTT. The chain has TRBV7-8 and TRBJ1-4; weak D call: TRBD1 (5 bases). This CDR3 has 15 amino acids. Germline V CDR1 and CDR2: SGHVS, FQNEAQ. Trimming shortened V by 5 bases and J by 8 bases, and 18 bases separated the two germline ends.